A single sample gave rise to the 29 T cell receptor beta chains below, sequenced in a study of blood T cells in healthy people across ages (dated by TCRdb to between 2014 and 2016). The library was produced with 5' RACE. Sequencing instrument: Illumina HiSeq 2500. The second PCR ran for about 6 to 11 cycles and used a J-beta primer mix along with a sample-barcoded 5' primer. TCRdb's own reprocessing of the public reads used fastp at Q25 and MiXCR and kept productive beta chains. Rows are unified per CDR3 protein, each entry keeping the most common DNA and genes. This sample gives about 400,000 distinct CDR3 sequences in total; approximately 52% of them show up just once. 45% to 60% of the sample lies in the top ten. The sequenced sample was blood. Source of these receptors: a man in his sixties in good health.

This chain links TRBV21-1 with TRBJ2-5; the listed D gene, TRBD1, was not tested against the DNA. TRBV21-1 is tagged as a pseudogene. This CDR3 spans 14 amino acids. The CDR3 is CASSKVGSPNEQYF. CDR3 nucleotide sequence: TGTGCCAGCAGCAAAGTTGGTTCCCCCAATGAGCAGTACTTC.

The chain carries TRBV6-2 or TRBV6-3 and TRBJ2-7, with 8 bases fitting TRBD2. The ends lost 3 bases at V and 0 bases at J; junction bases unmatched: 7. Germline loops: CDR1 MNHEY, CDR2 SVGEGT. The CDR3 loop spans 16 amino acids. The CDR3 spells CASSYMLAGPSYEQYF. CDR3 nucleotide sequence: TGTGCCAGCAGTTATATGCTAGCGGGCCCCTCCTACGAGCAGTACTTC.

CDR3 nucleotides: TGTGCCAGCAGTTTAGGTGGGAGTAATGACGAGCAGTACTTC. Its translation: CASSLGGSNDEQYF. The chain joins TRBV28 to TRBJ2-7, with TRBD2 as a possible D gene (5 bases). The CDR3 sequence is 14 residues long. Germline lookup yields CDR1 MDHEN and CDR2 SYDVKM. V was shortened by 2 bases and J by 5 bases, with 13 bases between the two germline ends.

The CDR3 spells CASSFKGVTEAFF. In nucleotides, the CDR3 is TGTGCCAGCAGTTTTAAGGGGGTCACTGAAGCTTTCTTT. The gene calls are TRBV28 and TRBJ1-1, with D maybe TRBD1 (6 bases). This CDR3 region has 13 residues. The V and J ends lost 3 bases and 4 bases respectively, with 9 bases between them. Germline values: CDR1 MDHEN, CDR2 SYDVKM. The full variable domain, in which reference TRBV28 and TRBJ1-1 provide the parts outside the CDR3, is DVKVTQSSRYLVKRTGEKVFLECVQDMDHENMFWYRQDPGLGLRLIYFSYDVKMKEKGDIPEGYSVSREKKERFSLILESASTNQTSMYLCASSFKGVTEAFFGQGTRLTVV.

This chain joins TRBV5-1 and TRBJ2-5, with TRBD2 matching 7 bases. Germline V CDR1 and CDR2: SGHRS, YFSETQ. Unmatched junction bases numbered 7, after V lost 0 bases and J lost 5 bases. This CDR3 is built from 15 residues. The CDR3: CASSLAQTGGETQYF. CDR3 coding DNA: TGCGCCAGCAGCTTGGCCCAGACGGGAGGTGAGACCCAGTACTTC.

This chain links TRBV12-3 or TRBV12-4 with TRBJ2-1; D might be TRBD1 (6 bases). V was shortened by 7 bases and J by 7 bases, with 17 bases between the two germline ends. CDR3 length: 14 amino acids. CDR3 loop: CASTPGVRGNEQFF. The CDR3 DNA is TGTGCCAGCACCCCTGGGGTTAGGGGGAATGAGCAGTTCTTC.

This chain joins TRBV28 and TRBJ2-5, with D unclear. The germline V and J ends were trimmed by 4 bases and 2 bases, with 14 bases remaining between them. The CDR3 is 15 residues long. Germline CDR1 MDHEN, CDR2 SYDVKM. The DNA of the CDR3 is TGTGCCAGCAGTTCACCGGGTGCGCGTCAAGAGACCCAGTACTTC. This sequence encodes CASSSPGARQETQYF.

The chain uses TRBV7-6 and TRBJ2-5, with D maybe TRBD2 (6 bases). Germline CDR1 and CDR2: SGHVS and FNYEAQ. Trimming left V 1 base short and J 4 bases short, with 16 bases between. This CDR3 contains 16 residues. The CDR3 coding sequence is TGTGCCAGCAGCTTAGTTCCCAACGGGGGATTAGAGACCCAGTACTTC. It yields the protein CASSLVPNGGLETQYF.

V usage is TRBV3-1 and J usage is TRBJ1-6; 8 nucleotides agree with TRBD1. This CDR3 spans 17 amino acids. J was trimmed by 3 bases and V by 4 bases; bases with no gene match: 8. Germline CDR1 reads LGHDT; CDR2 reads YNNKEL (reference sequence). The CDR3 bases are TGTGCCAGCAGCCCGACAGGGGCCCGAAACTATAATTCACCCCTCCACTTT. It yields the protein CASSPTGARNYNSPLHF.

The rearrangement uses TRBV28 and TRBJ2-7; D could derive from TRBD1 or TRBD2 (5 bases each). This CDR3 is 15 amino acids long. The V gene lost 4 bases and the J gene lost 7 bases, with 20 bases spanning the gap. Germline-derived CDR1 and CDR2 are MDHEN and SYDVKM. The CDR3 region is CASSSSGTRNKEQYF. CDR3 nucleotides: TGTGCCAGCAGTTCTTCCGGGACCAGAAACAAGGAGCAGTACTTC.

This chain joins TRBV6-1 and TRBJ2-5; weak D call: TRBD1 (5 bases). CDR1 is MNHNS and CDR2 is SASEGT in the germline V gene. The CDR3 has 16 residues. The V and J ends lost 2 bases and 1 base respectively, with 14 bases between them. This CDR3 is CASSETVRATQETQYF. CDR3 DNA sequence: TGTGCCAGCAGTGAAACCGTCAGGGCGACCCAAGAGACCCAGTACTTC.

The V call is TRBV20-1, the J call TRBJ1-6; no clear D. This CDR3 comprises 15 residues. CDR1 is DFQATT and CDR2 is SNEGSKA in the germline V gene (reference sequence). Trimming pared 1 base from V and 8 bases from J, leaving 15 bases between. The CDR3 spells CSARGQTNGDSPLHF. CDR3 sequence (DNA): TGCAGTGCTAGAGGGCAGACTAACGGGGATTCACCCCTCCACTTT.

V usage is TRBV25-1 and J usage is TRBJ1-1; 7 nucleotides match TRBD1. The ends lost 1 base at V and 4 bases at J; junction bases unmatched: 6. This CDR3 region has 15 residues. The germline V gene encodes CDR1 MGHDK and CDR2 SYGVNS. The DNA for the CDR3 is TGTGCCAGCAGTGAATTAGGCAGGGGGGGCACTGAAGCTTTCTTT. Protein product: CASSELGRGGTEAFF.

The chain carries TRBV29-1 and TRBJ2-1; weak D call: TRBD2 (5 bases). In germline, CDR1 is SQVTM, CDR2 ANQGSEA. CDR3 length: 14 amino acids. V shed 7 bases and J shed 0 bases, with 13 bases lying between them. As DNA, the CDR3 is TGCAGCGCCCGCCGGGGAAACTCCTACAATGAGCAGTTCTTC. This translates into CSARRGNSYNEQFF.

This clonotype has only one observation. With a much larger clone just one base away, this may be a read error. V usage is TRBV20-1 and J usage is TRBJ2-4; D not resolved. Gene TRBJ2-7 matches the end of the DNA better, so the J call may be wrong. Germline V gene sequence: CDR1 DFQATT, CDR2 SNEGSKA (reference sequence). The CDR3 has 13 amino acids. The CDR3 spells CSVPGGTYYEQYF. Here the CDR3 DNA reads TGCAGTGTCCCGGGCGGCACTTACTACGAGCAGTACTTC.

This clonotype occurred a few times. V usage is TRBV3-1 and J usage is TRBJ2-6; 7 bases align to TRBD1. Germline V lookup: CDR1 LGHDT, CDR2 YNNKEL (reference sequence). There are 14 residues in the CDR3. The junction had 4 bases not matched to a gene; V was cut back by 4 bases and J by 7 bases. CDR3 in amino acids: CASSRDSNANVLTF. In DNA, the CDR3 is TGTGCCAGCAGCCGGGACAGTAACGCCAACGTCCTGACTTTC. The whole variable domain, filled in from reference TRBV3-1 and TRBJ2-6, reads DTAVSQTPKYLVTQMGNDKSIKCEQNLGHDTMYWYKQDSKKFLKIMFSYNNKELIINETVPNRFSPKSPDKAHLNLHINSLELGDSAVYFCASSRDSNANVLTFGAGSRLTVL.

The table lists this clonotype with a few counts. V usage is TRBV20-1 and J usage is TRBJ2-7; possibly TRBD2 for D (6 bases). This CDR3 has 13 amino acids. Germline lookup yields CDR1 DFQATT and CDR2 SNEGSKA (reference sequence). V dropped 0 bases and J dropped 2 bases, with 8 bases sitting between them. The CDR3, as DNA: TGCAGTGCTAGAGACGGCGGGACCTACGAGCAGTACTTC. The encoded protein is CSARDGGTYEQYF.

The V call is TRBV20-1, the J call TRBJ2-1, with 10 nucleotides matching TRBD2. J lost 3 bases, V lost 6 bases, and 17 bases had no gene match. The germline gives CDR1 DFQATT, CDR2 SNEGSKA (reference sequence). This CDR3 has 18 amino acids. The chain's CDR3 is CSAPPGLARAGFYNEQFF. The CDR3, as DNA: TGCAGTGCCCCCCCGGGACTAGCGAGAGCGGGGTTCTACAATGAGCAGTTCTTC.

This clonotype was picked up a small number of times. V usage is TRBV20-1 and J usage is TRBJ2-1; tentative D call: TRBD1 (6 bases). V lost 2 bases and J lost 10, with 18 bases in between. The CDR3 extends over 14 amino acids. Germline-derived CDR1 and CDR2 are DFQATT and SNEGSKA (reference sequence). The CDR3 sequence is CSARLQGRPREQFF. Written as DNA, the CDR3 is TGCAGTGCTAGACTCCAGGGGAGACCACGGGAGCAGTTCTTC.

The DNA for the CDR3 is TGTGCCAGCCTTAATGGGCTGCCCACAGATACGCAGTATTTT. Protein product: CASLNGLPTDTQYF. The rearrangement links TRBV6-2 or TRBV6-3 to TRBJ2-3; D is undetermined. Per the germline V gene, CDR1 is MNHEY and CDR2 is SVGEGT. V was cut by 8 bases and J by 2 bases, with 14 bases left in between. This CDR3 is 14 amino acids long.

The rearrangement links TRBV10-3 to TRBJ2-3; D is uncertain. Trimming pared 2 bases from V and 4 bases from J, leaving 10 bases between. The CDR3 runs 14 residues. Germline V gives CDR1 ENHRY, CDR2 SYGVKD. The CDR3 loop reads CAISERDGPDTQYF. The CDR3 nucleotides read TGTGCCATCAGTGAGCGTGACGGCCCAGATACGCAGTATTTT.

The chain recombines TRBV27 with TRBJ2-5, with D hard to call. The CDR3 contains 15 residues. Trimming stripped 4 bases from V and 11 bases from J, with 23 bases between. Germline CDR1 MNHEY, CDR2 SMNVEV (reference sequence). The CDR3 DNA follows: TGTGCCAGCAGTTACAAACCCACAGTTTACAATGAGCAGTACTTC. It specifies CASSYKPTVYNEQYF.

This clonotype has only a few counts. V and J are TRBV21-1 and TRBJ2-7; the table calls TRBD2, which could not be checked here. TRBV21-1 is designated a pseudogene. The CDR3 spans 19 residues. The CDR3 sequence: CASSKTGLAGCTKSYEQYF. Here the CDR3 DNA reads TGTGCCAGCAGCAAGACCGGACTAGCGGGATGCACGAAGTCCTACGAGCAGTACTTC.

The gene calls are TRBV4-2 and TRBJ2-3; 12 bases are shared with TRBD2. Germline V lookup: CDR1 LGHNA, CDR2 YNFKEQ. V shed 5 bases, J shed 4 bases, and the junction held 7 bases outside the gene matches. This CDR3 spans 16 amino acids. The chain's CDR3 is CASSYSGTSGSDTQYF. The CDR3 DNA sequence: TGTGCCAGCAGCTACTCCGGGACTAGCGGGTCAGATACGCAGTATTTT.

The chain recombines TRBV7-9 with TRBJ2-7; D is uncertain. The CDR3 totals 12 residues. V was shortened by 10 bases and J by 2 bases, with 12 bases between the two germline ends. CDR1 and CDR2 from the germline V gene are SEHNR and FQNEAQ (reference sequence). This CDR3 reads CATLVETYEQYF. DNA for the CDR3: TGTGCCACTTTAGTCGAGACCTACGAGCAGTACTTC.

J is TRBJ1-2 and V is TRBV10-3; D may be TRBD1 (5 bases). Germline V gene sequence: CDR1 ENHRY, CDR2 SYGVKD. Trimming took off 0 bases at V and 8 bases at J, with 13 bases between the two ends. The CDR3 extends over 14 amino acids. The CDR3 DNA sequence: TGTGCCATCAGTGAGTCTACAGGCCCGGGGGGCTACACCTTC. Its translation is CAISESTGPGGYTF.

Only a few counts were recorded for this clonotype. The V and J genes are TRBV4-1 and TRBJ2-6, with D perhaps TRBD2 (5 bases). Trimming removed 4 bases from V and 2 bases from J, with 21 bases in between. Germline-derived CDR1 and CDR2 are MGHRA and YSYEKL. This CDR3 has 19 residues. The chain's CDR3 is CASSPRVGLARTGANVLTF. The DNA for the CDR3 is TGCGCCAGCAGCCCCAGAGTAGGACTCGCGCGAACTGGGGCCAACGTCCTGACTTTC.

J is TRBJ2-3 and V is TRBV7-6; TRBD2 might be the D (5 bases). CDR3 length: 16 amino acids. Trimming stripped 0 bases from V and 4 bases from J, with 14 bases between. Germline V gives CDR1 SGHVS, CDR2 FNYEAQ. CDR3 sequence (DNA): TGTGCCAGCAGCTTAGCCGCCTCGACGCGGGCAGATACGCAGTATTTT. Amino acids: CASSLAASTRADTQYF.

This clonotype was picked up a small number of times. The chain couples TRBV20-1 to TRBJ2-1; D perhaps matches TRBD1 (5 bases). Germline loops: CDR1 DFQATT, CDR2 SNEGSKA (reference sequence). The V end was cut by 8 bases, the J end by 10 bases, with 27 bases between. This CDR3 has 15 residues. This CDR3 reads CSIRKGDRALREQFF. The CDR3 DNA follows: TGCAGTATAAGGAAAGGAGACAGAGCACTCCGGGAGCAGTTCTTC.